A selection of T cell receptor beta chains follows, all from one sample in a study of technical replicates of blood from a handful of donors. Only in-frame clones appear in the TCRdb table, and some are missing; sequencing was by immunoSEQ multiplex PCR. The data contain some 91,000 clones, around 95% of them singletons. The sample comprised T cells isolated from PBMCs. Receptors were obtained from a human donor in good health. Both conserved end residues are part of each CDR3. A D gene is named only where the DNA matches it firmly. Not all rows give a size; the values are once, few, many and, for expanded clones, a class.

D gene | J gene | CDR3 length | V gene | clone size | CDR3 protein | CDR3 DNA
TRBD1 | TRBJ2-7 | 15 | TRBV7-8 | NA | CASSHPWGQGHEQYF | TGTGCCAGCAGTCATCCGTGGGGACAGGGTCACGAGCAGTACTTC
TRBD2 | TRBJ2-3 | 14 | TRBV27 | NA | CASRTSGRWDTQYF | TGTGCCAGCAGGACTAGCGGGAGGTGGGATACGCAGTATTTT
NA | TRBJ2-4 | 16 | TRBV5-6 | NA | CASSLLLSIKGNIQYF | TGTGCCAGCAGCTTGCTGCTCTCTATCAAGGGGAACATTCAGTACTTC
NA | TRBJ1-2 | 15 | TRBV7-9 | NA | CASSLEADLNYGYTF | TGTGCCAGCAGCTTAGAGGCGGATCTGAACTATGGCTACACCTTC
NA | TRBJ1-2 | 12 | TRBV6-1 | NA | CATAAGRGGYTF | TGTGCCACGGCGGCGGGACGTGGAGGCTACACCTTC
TRBD2 | TRBJ2-7 | 14 | TRBV4-1 | NA | CASSQAGGDYEQYF | TGCGCCAGCAGCCAAGCCGGGGGGGACTACGAGCAGTACTTC
NA | TRBJ1-1 | 12 | TRBV18 | NA | CASSPFLTEAFF | TGTGCCAGCTCACCTTTTCTTACTGAAGCTTTCTTT
TRBD2 | TRBJ2-2 | 17 | TRBV27 | NA | CASSLNGGRGGTGELFF | TGTGCCAGCAGTTTAAACGGCGGGAGAGGCGGCACCGGGGAGCTGTTTTTT
NA | TRBJ2-5 | 14 | TRBV5-4 | few | CASSLEAKPETQYF | TGTGCCAGCAGCTTGGAAGCCAAACCAGAGACCCAGTACTTC
NA | TRBJ1-2 | 14 | TRBV10-3 | NA | CAAQTGFPNYGYTF | TGTGCCGCCCAAACAGGGTTTCCCAACTATGGCTACACCTTC
NA | TRBJ2-1 | 17 | TRBV18 | NA | CASSPLPAGNSRDEQFF | TGTGCCAGCTCACCACTACCAGCCGGGAACTCGAGGGATGAGCAGTTCTTC
TRBD1 | TRBJ1-2 | 15 | TRBV5-1 | NA | CASSLPGTGGHGYTF | TGCGCCAGCAGCTTGCCCGGGACAGGGGGTCATGGCTACACCTTC
NA | TRBJ2-1 | 14 | TRBV4-2 | NA | CASSQVGSHLVQFF | TGTGCCAGCAGCCAAGTAGGGAGCCACCTTGTGCAGTTCTTC
TRBD1 | TRBJ1-1 | 14 | TRBV19 | NA | CASSNRQGWTEAFF | TGTGCCAGTAGTAACCGACAGGGGTGGACTGAAGCTTTCTTT
TRBD1 | TRBJ2-1 | 16 | TRBV6-5 | NA | CASSSHPRTGTQEQFF | TGTGCCAGCAGTTCCCACCCTCGGACAGGGACTCAAGAGCAGTTCTTC
TRBD1 | TRBJ1-2 | 15 | TRBV6-1 | NA | CASSESRTGPYGYTF | TGTGCCAGCAGCGAGAGTAGGACAGGGCCCTATGGCTACACCTTC
TRBD1 | TRBJ2-7 | 15 | TRBV28 | once | CASSSPGQGAYEQYF | TGTGCCAGCAGTTCTCCGGGACAGGGGGCCTACGAGCAGTACTTC
TRBD1 | TRBJ2-2 | 17 | TRBV10-1 | NA | CASSGGDRGANTGELFF | TGCGCCAGCAGTGGAGGGGACAGGGGGGCGAACACCGGGGAGCTGTTTTTT
TRBD1 | TRBJ2-7 | 16 | TRBV6-6 | NA | CASSYSSLGQGAEQYF | TGTGCCAGCAGTTACTCGTCGCTAGGACAGGGGGCCGAGCAGTACTTC
NA | TRBJ2-3 | 15 | TRBV7-2 | once | CASSFRGAETDTQYF | TGTGCCAGCAGCTTCCGTGGGGCAGAGACAGATACGCAGTATTTT
TRBD1 | TRBJ2-6 | 17 | TRBV19 | once | CASRPGQHHSGANVLTF | TGTGCCAGTAGGCCGGGACAGCATCACTCTGGGGCCAACGTCCTGACTTTC
NA | TRBJ1-5 | 13 | TRBV6-5 | NA | CASSLRERQPQHF | TGTGCCAGCAGTTTAAGGGAGCGTCAGCCCCAGCATTTT
NA | TRBJ1-1 | 13 | TRBV29-1 | NA | CSVENGENTEAFF | TGCAGCGTCGAAAACGGGGAGAACACTGAAGCTTTCTTT
NA | TRBJ1-1 | 14 | TRBV5-1 | NA | CASSWRDSNTEAFF | TGCGCCAGCAGCTGGAGGGATTCGAACACTGAAGCTTTCTTT
NA | TRBJ1-2 | 14 | TRBV6-4 | NA | CASSDGLSNYGYTF | TGTGCCAGCAGTGACGGACTCTCTAACTATGGCTACACCTTC
NA | TRBJ2-2 | 15 | TRBV19 | NA | CASSIGDRRTGELFF | TGTGCCAGTAGTATAGGAGACAGGAGAACCGGGGAGCTGTTTTTT
TRBD1 | TRBJ2-7 | 18 | TRBV27 | NA | CASSPLRPTGGASYEQYF | TGTGCCAGCAGTCCCCTCAGGCCGACAGGGGGCGCTTCCTACGAGCAGTACTTC
TRBD1 | TRBJ1-3 | 15 | TRBV9 | NA | CASSVEGQGGNTIYF | TGTGCCAGCAGCGTAGAGGGACAGGGTGGAAACACCATATATTTT
TRBD2 | TRBJ2-1 | 13 | TRBV29-1 | NA | CSAGLAGPNEQFF | TGCAGCGCGGGACTAGCGGGGCCCAATGAGCAGTTCTTC
TRBD2 | TRBJ2-7 | 13 | TRBV19 | NA | CASSERERHEQYF | TGTGCCAGTAGCGAGCGGGAGCGCCACGAGCAGTACTTC
TRBD1 | TRBJ1-1 | 16 | TRBV6-4 | once | CASSESPGQGITEAFF | TGTGCCAGCAGCGAATCTCCGGGACAGGGAATTACTGAAGCTTTCTTT
NA | TRBJ1-1 | 14 | TRBV2 | NA | CASSQQGTGTEAFF | TGTGCCAGCAGCCAACAGGGTACGGGAACTGAAGCTTTCTTT
NA | TRBJ1-1 | 15 | TRBV7-5 | NA | CVRSLMTRGYTEAFF | TGTGTCAGAAGCTTGATGACCAGGGGGTATACTGAAGCTTTCTTT
NA | TRBJ2-5 | 15 | TRBV7-8 | NA | CASSLMGGLQETQYF | TGTGCCAGCAGCCTAATGGGGGGGCTCCAGGAGACCCAGTACTTC
TRBD2 | TRBJ2-1 | 15 | TRBV9 | NA | CASNPGLAGYDEQFF | TGTGCCAGCAACCCGGGACTAGCGGGGTACGATGAGCAGTTCTTC
TRBD2 | TRBJ2-1 | 18 | TRBV7-8 | NA | CASSLKLAGGNSYNEQFF | TGTGCCAGCAGCTTAAAACTAGCGGGGGGGAACTCCTACAATGAGCAGTTCTTC